Listed below are T cell receptor beta chains from one sample, sequenced in a study of shared clonotypes between healthy human individuals. Produced via immunoSEQ multiplex PCR; TCRdb's table is partial and in-frame only. The table lists around 2.1 million clones, approximately 94% of them singletons. The sample consisted of naive CD8+ T cells from PBMCs. The receptors here all came from a man aged 18 to 35 in good health. Some clones in this sample may be carry-over from other donors' samples. Both conserved end residues are part of each CDR3. The order of the fields is clone size, D gene, V gene, J gene, CDR3 DNA, CDR3 protein. The D gene is left open where the match is weak. Some rows mark clone size as missing; the rest say once, few, many or name a class of expanded clone.

NA	NA	TRBV4-2	TRBJ2-7	TGTGCCAGCAGCCAAGCCCTGGGGGGGGGCAACGAGCAGTACTTC	CASSQALGGGNEQYF
NA	NA	TRBV5-4	TRBJ1-2	TGTGCCAGCAGCTTGGGGACAGATGATGGCTACACCTTC	CASSLGTDDGYTF
NA	NA	TRBV7-2	TRBJ1-4	TGTGCCAGCAATTCGGGGGGGAAAGGCGAAAAACTGTTTTTT	CASNSGGKGEKLFF
NA	TRBD1	TRBV27	TRBJ2-7	TGTGCCAGCAGTTTATCAGGGGGCCACGAGCAGTACTTC	CASSLSGGHEQYF
NA	NA	TRBV7-9	TRBJ2-3	TGTGCCAGCAGCTTAGGGGACCCAGCAGATACGCAGTATTTT	CASSLGDPADTQYF
NA	TRBD2	TRBV27	TRBJ2-2	TGTGCCAGCAGTTGGACTAGCGGGGAGCTAGGCACCGGGGAGCTGTTTTTT	CASSWTSGELGTGELFF
NA	NA	TRBV29-1	TRBJ2-5	TGCAGCGTTGAAGATCGGCAGGACCAGTACTTC	CSVEDRQDQYF
NA	NA	TRBV9	TRBJ1-1	TGTGCCAGCACCCTCAGGGGCGATCTGAACACTGAAGCTTTCTTT	CASTLRGDLNTEAFF
NA	NA	TRBV9	TRBJ2-7	TGTGCCAGCAGCGTAGGAACGTTTTACGAGCAGTACTTC	CASSVGTFYEQYF
NA	TRBD2	TRBV4-2	TRBJ2-1	TGTGCCAGCAGCCAAGGACTAGCGGGAATTAGGCCTGAGCAGTTCTTC	CASSQGLAGIRPEQFF
NA	NA	TRBV7-6	TRBJ2-1	TGTGCCAGCAGCTTAGCGACAGGCGGCAGCTCCTACAATGAGCAGTTCTTC	CASSLATGGSSYNEQFF
NA	TRBD1	TRBV6-5	TRBJ2-7	TGTGCCAGCAGCCCCGGGACAGGTAGAAACGTGCAGTACTTC	CASSPGTGRNVQYF
NA	NA	TRBV6-1	TRBJ2-1	TGTGCCAGCAGTGGGTCGGCGGGCAATGAGCAGTTCTTC	CASSGSAGNEQFF
once	NA	TRBV5-1	TRBJ2-1	TGCGCCAGCAGCACAGGGAGGGCCTACTACAATGAGCAGTTCTTC	CASSTGRAYYNEQFF
NA	TRBD2	TRBV5-6	TRBJ2-7	TGTGCCAGCAGCTTTAGCGGGAGCTCAACCGAGCAGTACTTC	CASSFSGSSTEQYF
NA	TRBD2	TRBV5-6	TRBJ2-1	TGTGCCAGCAACTTGGGGACTAGAGGTTACAATGAGCAGTTCTTC	CASNLGTRGYNEQFF
NA	NA	TRBV11-2	TRBJ1-1	TGTGCCAGCAGCCCGGACCTGATGAACACTGAAGCTTTCTTT	CASSPDLMNTEAFF
NA	NA	TRBV5-1	TRBJ2-3	TGCGCCAGCAGCCTACACGACTACACAGATACGCAGTATTTT	CASSLHDYTDTQYF
NA	NA	TRBV7-9	TRBJ2-3	TGTGCCAGCAGCCGAGAAGGGGATACGCAGTATTTT	CASSREGDTQYF
NA	TRBD2	TRBV27	TRBJ2-7	TGTGCCAGCAGTGCTAGGACTAGCGGACTCACCTACGAGCAGTACTTC	CASSARTSGLTYEQYF
NA	NA	TRBV28	TRBJ2-7	TGTGCCAGCGCTACCGGGACGGGTGCCTACGAGCAGTACTTC	CASATGTGAYEQYF
NA	NA	TRBV6-6	TRBJ2-5	TGTGCCAGCAGTTATTCGGGGACAAGAGAGTCCCAGTACTTC	CASSYSGTRESQYF
NA	TRBD1	TRBV6-1	TRBJ2-7	TGTGCCAGCAGTGCCTTAAGTGGGACAGAGTCCTACGAGCAGTACTTC	CASSALSGTESYEQYF
NA	TRBD2	TRBV9	TRBJ2-1	TGTGCCAGCAGCGGGACTAGGACCAATGAGCAGTTCTTC	CASSGTRTNEQFF
few	NA	TRBV28	TRBJ1-2	TGTGCCAGCAGTCTGACGGTTAACTATGGCTACACCTTC	CASSLTVNYGYTF
NA	NA	TRBV5-1	TRBJ2-7	TGCGCCAGCAGCTTGGTCGGCCTCTTCTACGAGCAGTACTTC	CASSLVGLFYEQYF
once	NA	TRBV7-8	TRBJ1-5	TGTGCCAGCAGCTCCGGGGCAGAATGGGAGCCCCAGCATTTT	CASSSGAEWEPQHF
NA	NA	TRBV19	TRBJ2-7	TGTGCCAGTAGTATCTATCCAGGGAGCCACGAGCAGTACTTC	CASSIYPGSHEQYF
NA	TRBD2	TRBV10-2	TRBJ2-5	TGCGCCGACGAACTAGCGGGATTGACGGGGGAAGAGACCCAGTACTTC	CADELAGLTGEETQYF
NA	NA	TRBV28	TRBJ1-5	TGTGCCAGCAGTTTATTGGGGGCAAGACAGCCCCAGCATTTT	CASSLLGARQPQHF
NA	TRBD1	TRBV29-1	TRBJ2-2	TGCAGCGTCAGGGGGCCGGGGGAGCTGTTTTTT	CSVRGPGELFF
once	NA	TRBV30	TRBJ2-7	TGTGCCTGGAGTGGAATTAGGGGAAGCTCCTACGAGCAGTACTTC	CAWSGIRGSSYEQYF
NA	NA	TRBV7-9	TRBJ1-3	TGTGCCAGCAGCGAGGTGCGGGGTCCTGGAAACACCATATATTTT	CASSEVRGPGNTIYF
NA	NA	TRBV27	TRBJ2-3	TGTGCCAGCAGTTTACGACTGAGGGTAGATACGCAGTATTTT	CASSLRLRVDTQYF
NA	NA	TRBV28	TRBJ1-5	TGTGCCAGCAGTTTCCCCCGAAATCAGCCCCAGCATTTT	CASSFPRNQPQHF
NA	NA	TRBV5-1	TRBJ1-2	TGCGCCAGTCATCGGGGGGTCCCTTATGGCTACACCTTC	CASHRGVPYGYTF
NA	NA	TRBV5-4	TRBJ2-7	TGTGCCAGCAGCTTGGTGGGCTCCTACGAGCAGTACTTC	CASSLVGSYEQYF
NA	NA	TRBV28	TRBJ2-2	TGTGCCAGCAGTTCCCCCAGGTACAGCCGAAACACCGGGGAGCTGTTTTTT	CASSSPRYSRNTGELFF
NA	NA	TRBV27	TRBJ2-7	TGTGCCAGCAGTCGACACTCCAGCCGGGCGGTAGTACCCTACGAGCAGTACTTC	CASSRHSSRAVVPYEQYF
NA	NA	TRBV5-5	TRBJ1-1	TGTGCCAGCAACGTGAACACTGAAGCTTTCTTT	CASNVNTEAFF
NA	TRBD1	TRBV27	TRBJ2-2	TGTGCCAGCAGGACGTCGACAGGGCCGCGGGCCGGGGAGCTGTTTTTT	CASRTSTGPRAGELFF
once	TRBD2	TRBV7-2	TRBJ2-2	TGTGCCAGCCAGGGGCGGGAGGGCCCGGCCGGGGAGCTGTTTTTT	CASQGREGPAGELFF
NA	NA	TRBV23-1	TRBJ2-7	TGCGCCAGCAGCCTCCAACCTCGCTACGAGCAGTACTTC	CASSLQPRYEQYF
NA	NA	TRBV28	TRBJ2-7	TGTGCCAGCAGGTACGGCAGCGGGCCTTCCTACGAGCAGTACTTC	CASRYGSGPSYEQYF
once	NA	TRBV10-3	TRBJ1-2	TGTGCCATCAGCCTGTCGACACGTAACTATGGCTACACCTTC	CAISLSTRNYGYTF
NA	NA	TRBV11-3	TRBJ2-2	TGTGCCAGCAGCTTAGCGGTTATAGGGGAGAACACCGGGGAGCTGTTTTTT	CASSLAVIGENTGELFF
NA	NA	TRBV19	TRBJ1-2	TGTGCCAGTAGTATAGATCTTGAGCAGGGAAAGAATGGCTACACCTTC	CASSIDLEQGKNGYTF
NA	TRBD1	TRBV9	TRBJ2-7	TGTGCCAGCAGCTTTGGGTGGACAGGTGGGACCTACGAGCAGTACTTC	CASSFGWTGGTYEQYF
NA	NA	TRBV6-1	TRBJ2-7	TGTGCCAGCAGTGAAGACTCTCGGTACAAACACTCCTACGAGCAGTACTTC	CASSEDSRYKHSYEQYF
NA	NA	TRBV6-1	TRBJ2-1	TGTGCCAGCAGTTTCCGTGTGTCCCCCTACAATGAGCAGTTCTTC	CASSFRVSPYNEQFF
NA	TRBD1	TRBV11-2	TRBJ2-7	TGTGCCAGCAGCTTAAGGTCAGGGGGCTCCTACGAGCAGTACTTC	CASSLRSGGSYEQYF
NA	NA	TRBV30	TRBJ2-2	TGTGCCTGGAGACGCACCGGGGAGCTGTTTTTT	CAWRRTGELFF
NA	NA	TRBV21-1	TRBJ1-4	TGTGCCAGCAGCGAAGGGGAACAAACAACTAATGAAAAACTGTTTTTT	CASSEGEQTTNEKLFF
once	NA	TRBV9	TRBJ2-7	TGTGCCAGCAGCGTAGGTGTGGAAAGCTCCTACGAGCAGTACTTC	CASSVGVESSYEQYF
NA	NA	TRBV28	TRBJ2-1	TGTGCCAGCAGTTTATTTGCGGGACCATCCTACAATGAGCAGTTCTTC	CASSLFAGPSYNEQFF
NA	NA	TRBV28	TRBJ2-1	TGTGCCAGCAGTTTATTCACCGGTGAATCAGGGTCCATCTACAATGAGCAGTTCTTC	CASSLFTGESGSIYNEQFF